Each of the 24 T cell receptor beta chains below was sequenced from the same sample in a study of cytomegalovirus exposure and HLA in healthy donors. Researchers ran the PCR with 60 Vbeta and 13 Jbeta primers. TCRdb's copy holds only in-frame clones and misses some; the assay was immunoSEQ multiplex PCR. The sample records tens of thousands of clones, 85% to 95% being singletons. The source material was PBMCs. The origin of the receptors is a woman between 18 and 30 years old in good health and CMV-seronegative.

Only a few counts were recorded for this clone. The chain couples TRBV21-1 to TRBJ2-5; the table's D call, TRBD1, has no DNA check behind it. TRBV21-1 is labeled a pseudogene. This CDR3 contains 16 residues. The CDR3 bases are TGTGCCAGCCGACAGGGGGCGGCGGGACGGCGGGAGACCCAGTACTTC. Protein: CASRQGAAGRRETQYF.

The V and J genes are TRBV27 and TRBJ2-2, with D possibly matching TRBD1 (5 bases). Trimming took off 5 bases at V and 0 bases at J, with 13 bases between the two ends. Germline V gives CDR1 MNHEY, CDR2 SMNVEV (reference sequence). The CDR3 covers 16 residues. Written as DNA, the CDR3 is TGTGCCAGCAGTCCCCTGACAGATACGAACACCGGGGAGCTGTTTTTT. Protein sequence: CASSPLTDTNTGELFF.

CDR3 in amino acids: CASSQTSGSETQYF. The CDR3 DNA is TGTGCCAGCAGCCAAACTAGCGGCTCGGAGACCCAGTACTTC. The gene calls are TRBV7-2 and TRBJ2-5; TRBD2 matches at 8 bases. This CDR3 has 14 amino acids. With V trimmed by 5 bases and J by 5 bases, 7 bases remained unmatched. The germline V gene encodes CDR1 SGHTA and CDR2 FQGNSA.

This clone was observed once. The chain recombines TRBV12-5 with TRBJ2-3; tentatively, D is TRBD2 (6 bases). There are 12 residues in the CDR3. V was clipped by 7 bases and J by 1 base, with 6 bases between them. CDR1 and CDR2 (germline): LGHNT, FRNRAP. CDR3 loop: CASASGTDTQYF. CDR3 DNA: TGTGCTAGTGCTAGCGGCACAGATACGCAGTATTTT.

The chain has TRBV28 and TRBJ2-1; the D gene is possibly TRBD2 (5 bases). V lost 6 bases to trimming and J lost 12 bases, with 12 bases between them. This CDR3 contains 11 residues. Germline-derived CDR1 and CDR2 are MDHEN and SYDVKM. The CDR3 region has the DNA TGTGCCAGCAGCGGACTGCAAGCGCAGTTCTTC. Its translation: CASSGLQAQFF.

This clone occurred a few times. This sequence joins TRBV7-8 and TRBJ2-2, with a possible D match to TRBD2 (6 bases). Germline CDR1 SGHVS, CDR2 FQNEAQ. The ends were cut back, 2 bases at V and 0 bases at J, with 13 bases in the middle. The CDR3 loop spans 17 amino acids. CDR3 residues: CASSLYLADANTGELFF. CDR3 DNA: TGTGCCAGCAGCTTATACTTAGCGGACGCGAACACCGGGGAGCTGTTTTTT.

The chain is built from TRBV4-1 and TRBJ1-2; a possible D gene is TRBD1 (6 bases). The CDR3 loop spans 15 amino acids. Germline V gene lookup returns CDR1 MGHRA and CDR2 YSYEKL. V dropped 0 bases and J dropped 0 bases, with 8 bases sitting between them. CDR3 sequence: CASSQDWTANYGYTF. For the CDR3, the DNA is TGCGCCAGCAGCCAAGATTGGACAGCTAACTATGGCTACACCTTC.

In this sample, this clone turned up once. The V call is TRBV7-3, the J call TRBJ2-5; a weak D match, TRBD1 (5 bases). The CDR3 runs to 15 residues. The germline V gene encodes CDR1 SGHTA and CDR2 FQGTGA. The V end lost 1 base, the J end lost 4 bases, and 13 bases lay between the germline ends. The chain's CDR3 is CASSLKGFLGETQYF. The CDR3 coding sequence is TGTGCCAGCAGCTTAAAGGGGTTTCTAGGAGAGACCCAGTACTTC.

The chain joins TRBV19 to TRBJ1-4; D unresolved. The V end was cut by 10 bases, the J end by 5 bases, with 14 bases between. Germline CDR1 reads LNHDA; CDR2 reads SQIVND (reference sequence). The CDR3 consists of 13 residues. The CDR3 loop reads CATLEVLNEKLFF. The CDR3, as DNA: TGTGCCACTCTGGAGGTTCTGAATGAAAAACTGTTTTTT. Full variable domain (missing parts from reference TRBV19 and TRBJ1-4): DGGITQSPKYLFRKEGQNVTLSCEQNLNHDAMYWYRQDPGQGLRLIYYSQIVNDFQKGDIAEGYSVSREKKESFPLTVTSAQKNPTAFYLCATLEVLNEKLFFGSGTQLSVL.

This clone has a single count. The rearrangement uses TRBV30 and TRBJ2-3, with D possibly TRBD2 on 5 matching bases. CDR1 is GTSNPN and CDR2 is SVGIG in the germline V gene (reference sequence). The CDR3 spans 13 residues. V was clipped by 8 bases and J by 0 bases, with 12 bases between them. The CDR3 reads CALTRGSTDTQYF. Written as DNA, the CDR3 is TGTGCCCTGACTCGAGGGAGCACAGATACGCAGTATTTT.

This sequence joins TRBV7-9 and TRBJ1-2; 12 bases match TRBD1. The CDR3 totals 15 residues. V shed 5 bases and J 5 bases; nucleotides not matched to a gene: 6. Germline V gives CDR1 SEHNR, CDR2 FQNEAQ (reference sequence). CDR3 protein: CASSQGQGAGYGYTF. As DNA, the CDR3 is TGTGCCAGCAGCCAGGGACAGGGGGCAGGGTATGGCTACACCTTC. The full variable domain, completed using reference TRBV7-9 and TRBJ1-2, is DTGVSQNPRHKITKRGQNVTFRCDPISEHNRLYWYRQTLGQGPEFLTYFQNEAQLEKSRLLSDRFSAERPKGSFSTLEIQRTEQGDSAMYLCASSQGQGAGYGYTFGSGTRLTVV.

This clone is a singleton in its sample. The rearrangement links TRBV9 to TRBJ2-1; 15 nucleotides agree with TRBD2. CDR1 SGDLS and CDR2 YYNGEE come from the germline V gene. The junction had 8 bases not matched to a gene; V was cut back by 4 bases and J by 9 bases. The CDR3 covers 16 residues. The CDR3 loop is CASSPRGLAGGSEQFF. The CDR3 nucleotides are TGTGCCAGCAGCCCTAGGGGACTAGCGGGAGGCAGTGAGCAGTTCTTC. The variable domain in full, completed from reference TRBV9 and TRBJ2-1, reads DSGVTQTPKHLITATGQRVTLRCSPRSGDLSVYWYQQSLDQGLQFLIQYYNGEERAKGNILERFSAQQFPDLHSELNLSSLELGDSALYFCASSPRGLAGGSEQFFGPGTRLTVL.

This chain connects TRBV27 to TRBJ1-2; TRBD1 might be the D (6 bases). Germline lookup yields CDR1 MNHEY and CDR2 SMNVEV (reference sequence). The CDR3 runs to 15 residues. Trimming left V 7 bases short and J 7 bases short, with 22 bases between. DNA for the CDR3: TGTGCCAGCACCCCTTTCGGGGGGCAGAGGGGTGGCTACACCTTC. Translation: CASTPFGGQRGGYTF.

Details on this clone: The junction differs from germline at one of its ends, possibly a read error. The CDR3 sequence is CAGSESGRVGYGYTF. CDR3 DNA: TGTGCCGGCAGTGAATCGGGCAGGGTAGGATATGGCTACACCTTC. This chain joins TRBV6-1 and TRBJ1-2; tentative D call: TRBD1 (5 bases). CDR3 length: 15 amino acids. Germline V gene lookup returns CDR1 MNHNS and CDR2 SASEGT.

The chain recombines TRBV11-2 with TRBJ1-1; D remains ambiguous. The CDR3 length is 14 residues. With 1 base removed from V and 3 bases from J, the gap between germline ends came to 9 bases. Germline V gives CDR1 SGHAT, CDR2 FQNNGV. For the CDR3, the DNA is TGTGCCAGCAGCTTAGTGCACAGTTACACTGAAGCTTTCTTT. It yields the protein CASSLVHSYTEAFF.

The V gene is TRBV5-4, the J gene TRBJ2-5; 8 positions match TRBD2. Unmatched junction bases numbered 3, after V lost 1 base and J lost 1 base. Germline values: CDR1 SGHNT, CDR2 YYREEE (reference sequence). This CDR3 is built from 15 residues. The chain's CDR3 is CASSLKRELQETQYF. CDR3 bases: TGTGCCAGCAGCTTGAAGCGGGAGCTCCAAGAGACCCAGTACTTC.

V is TRBV6-5 and J is TRBJ1-2, with 7 positions matching TRBD1. CDR1 MNHEY and CDR2 SVGAGI come from the germline V gene. Trimming at V came to 6 bases and at J to 2 bases, leaving 3 bases not matched to a gene. This CDR3 is 13 amino acids long. The CDR3 region is CASRKTGNYGYTF. DNA for the CDR3: TGTGCCAGCAGAAAGACAGGGAACTATGGCTACACCTTC.

The chain links TRBV19 to TRBJ2-1; 10 positions agree with TRBD2. V shed 1 base and J 3 bases; nucleotides not matched to a gene: 0. The CDR3 length is 15 residues. Germline V gene lookup returns CDR1 LNHDA and CDR2 SQIVND (reference sequence). This CDR3 is CASSIASGSYNEQFF. In DNA form, the CDR3 reads TGTGCCAGTAGTATAGCTAGCGGGAGCTACAATGAGCAGTTCTTC.

The rearrangement links TRBV11-1 to TRBJ1-1; D unresolved. CDR1 is SGHAT, CDR2 FQDESV, per germline (reference sequence). V lost 5 bases and J lost 1, with 11 bases in between. The CDR3 loop spans 14 amino acids. In DNA, the CDR3 is TGTGCCAGCAGCCCCTCCGGTCGGAACACTGAAGCTTTCTTT. Residues: CASSPSGRNTEAFF. Together with reference TRBV11-1 and TRBJ1-1, the CDR3 gives the full variable domain: EAEVAQSPRYKITEKSQAVAFWCDPISGHATLYWYRQILGQGPELLVQFQDESVVDDSQLPKDRFSAERLKGVDSTLKIQPAELGDSAMYLCASSPSGRNTEAFFGQGTRLTVV.

This clone was detected only once. This sequence joins TRBV27 and TRBJ2-2; 10 bases are shared with TRBD2. The CDR3 loop spans 15 amino acids. With V trimmed by 7 bases and J by 3 bases, 5 bases remained unmatched. From germline, CDR1 is MNHEY and CDR2 SMNVEV (reference sequence). The CDR3, as DNA: TGTGCCAGCACCCTAGCGGGAGTCGACACCGGGGAGCTGTTTTTT. It codes for CASTLAGVDTGELFF.

The chain combines TRBV27 with TRBJ1-1, with 7 bases aligning to TRBD1. The length of the CDR3 is 14 residues. Germline V CDR1 and CDR2: MNHEY, SMNVEV (reference sequence). The trim removed 4 bases at V and 5 bases at J, leaving 7 bases unmatched. CDR3 in amino acids: CASSSPRRGTEAFF. In nucleotides, the CDR3 is TGTGCCAGCAGTTCACCCCGCAGGGGGACTGAAGCTTTCTTT.

V usage is TRBV7-9 and J usage is TRBJ2-3; D is undetermined. Germline V CDR1 and CDR2: SEHNR, FQNEAQ (reference sequence). Trimming pared 4 bases from V and 3 bases from J, leaving 5 bases between. The CDR3 contains 12 residues. The CDR3 bases are TGTGCCAGCAGCTCCTCGACAGATACGCAGTATTTT. This codes for CASSSSTDTQYF.

The chain couples TRBV10-3 to TRBJ2-2; 10 bases map to TRBD1. The CDR3 consists of 15 residues. V gave up 5 bases and J gave up 5 bases; unmatched junction bases: 5. The germline gives CDR1 ENHRY, CDR2 SYGVKD. Here the CDR3 DNA reads TGTGCCATCAGTCCGGGACAGGGGATAACCGGGGAGCTGTTTTTT. Translating it yields CAISPGQGITGELFF.

Here the CDR3 DNA reads TGTGCCAGCAGGGAGTACAATGAGCAGTTCTTC. It specifies CASREYNEQFF. V gene TRBV2 combines with J gene TRBJ2-1, with unresolved D. CDR1 is SNHLY, CDR2 FYNNEI, per germline. The CDR3 has 11 residues. Trimming shortened V by 6 bases and J by 4 bases, and 4 bases separated the two germline ends.